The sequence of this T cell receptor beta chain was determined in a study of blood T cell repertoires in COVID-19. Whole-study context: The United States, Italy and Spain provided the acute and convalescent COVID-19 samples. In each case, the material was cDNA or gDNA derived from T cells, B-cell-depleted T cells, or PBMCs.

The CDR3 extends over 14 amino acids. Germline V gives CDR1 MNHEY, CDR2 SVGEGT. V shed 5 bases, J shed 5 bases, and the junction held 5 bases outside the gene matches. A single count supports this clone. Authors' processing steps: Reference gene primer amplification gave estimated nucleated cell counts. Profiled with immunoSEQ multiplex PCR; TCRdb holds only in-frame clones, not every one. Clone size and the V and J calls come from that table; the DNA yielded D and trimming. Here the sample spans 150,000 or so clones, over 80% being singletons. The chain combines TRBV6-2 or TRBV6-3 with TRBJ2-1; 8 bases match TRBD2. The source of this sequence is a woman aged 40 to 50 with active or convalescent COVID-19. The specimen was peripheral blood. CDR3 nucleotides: TGTGCCAGCAGTAAAGGGACTAGAGACAATGAGCAGTTCTTC. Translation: CASSKGTRDNEQFF.